A selection of T cell receptor beta chains follows, all from one sample in a study of blood T cell repertoires in COVID-19. TCRdb's copy holds only in-frame clones and misses some; the assay was immunoSEQ multiplex PCR. The sample records tens of thousands of clones, 88% being singletons. The source material was peripheral blood. These receptors were obtained from a human donor in a cohort sampled during active COVID-19. CDR3s include the opening cysteine and the closing phenylalanine or tryptophan. The D gene is left open where the match is weak. Only part of the rows carry a size: once, few, many, or a class if the clone is expanded.

v_gene: TRBV3-1/TRBV3-2
d_gene: NA
j_gene: TRBJ2-5
abundance: once
CDR3aa: CASSQDEPSWVETQYF
CDR3nt: TGTGCCAGCAGCCAAGATGAACCTAGCTGGGTAGAGACCCAGTACTTC

v_gene: TRBV7-9
d_gene: TRBD1
j_gene: TRBJ1-1
abundance: NA
CDR3aa: CASSPIPGQGGNTEAFF
CDR3nt: TGTGCCAGCAGCCCCATTCCGGGACAGGGAGGGAACACTGAAGCTTTCTTT

v_gene: TRBV4-3
d_gene: NA
j_gene: TRBJ2-3
abundance: NA
CDR3aa: CASSHWGEVSSTDTQYF
CDR3nt: TGCGCCAGCAGCCATTGGGGGGAGGTTTCTAGCACAGATACGCAGTATTTT

v_gene: TRBV5-4
d_gene: NA
j_gene: TRBJ1-1
abundance: NA
CDR3aa: CASSFGGGILNTEAFF
CDR3nt: TGTGCCAGCAGCTTTGGGGGGGGGATCTTGAACACTGAAGCTTTCTTT

v_gene: TRBV7-2
d_gene: NA
j_gene: TRBJ2-2
abundance: NA
CDR3aa: CASSLVGQGTGELFF
CDR3nt: TGTGCCAGCAGCTTAGTCGGGCAGGGCACCGGGGAGCTGTTTTTT

v_gene: TRBV11-3
d_gene: TRBD1
j_gene: TRBJ2-3
abundance: NA
CDR3aa: CASRPRGSDTQYF
CDR3nt: TGTGCCAGCAGACCCAGGGGGTCAGATACGCAGTATTTT

v_gene: TRBV28
d_gene: NA
j_gene: TRBJ2-3
abundance: NA
CDR3aa: CASSFLTAAAQYF
CDR3nt: TGTGCCAGCAGTTTTTTGACGGCCGCGGCGCAGTATTTT

v_gene: TRBV7-8
d_gene: NA
j_gene: TRBJ1-5
abundance: few
CDR3aa: CASSFGQNQPQHF
CDR3nt: TGTGCCAGCAGCTTCGGACAGAATCAGCCCCAGCATTTT

v_gene: TRBV11-2
d_gene: NA
j_gene: TRBJ2-1
abundance: NA
CDR3aa: CATRRQKTYNEQFF
CDR3nt: TGTGCCACGAGGCGGCAGAAAACCTACAATGAGCAGTTCTTC

v_gene: TRBV6-2/TRBV6-3
d_gene: TRBD1
j_gene: TRBJ2-7
abundance: NA
CDR3aa: CASSYWGQGREQYF
CDR3nt: TGTGCCAGCAGTTACTGGGGACAGGGACGGGAGCAGTACTTC

v_gene: TRBV27
d_gene: NA
j_gene: TRBJ1-5
abundance: NA
CDR3aa: CASSFGSGQPQHF
CDR3nt: TGTGCCAGCAGTTTCGGGTCGGGTCAGCCCCAGCATTTT

v_gene: TRBV28
d_gene: NA
j_gene: TRBJ1-3
abundance: NA
CDR3aa: CASSSPRGNSGNTIYF
CDR3nt: TGTGCCAGCAGTTCACCCCGGGGAAACTCTGGAAACACCATATATTTT

v_gene: TRBV5-4
d_gene: TRBD1
j_gene: TRBJ1-4
abundance: NA
CDR3aa: CASSITGGPLFF
CDR3nt: TGTGCCAGCAGCATTACAGGGGGACCGCTGTTTTTT

v_gene: TRBV5-1
d_gene: TRBD2
j_gene: TRBJ2-1
abundance: NA
CDR3aa: CATSTSGSSYNEQFF
CDR3nt: TGCGCCACCTCAACTAGCGGGAGTTCCTACAATGAGCAGTTCTTC

v_gene: TRBV5-6
d_gene: NA
j_gene: TRBJ1-1
abundance: NA
CDR3aa: CASSLGADTEAFF
CDR3nt: TGTGCCAGCAGCTTGGGTGCGGACACTGAAGCTTTCTTT

v_gene: TRBV7-9
d_gene: TRBD2
j_gene: TRBJ2-1
abundance: NA
CDR3aa: CASSASGSSYNEQFF
CDR3nt: TGTGCCAGCAGCGCTAGCGGATCATCCTACAATGAGCAGTTCTTC

v_gene: TRBV4-2
d_gene: NA
j_gene: TRBJ2-1
abundance: once
CDR3aa: CASSQDPLGRYNEQFF
CDR3nt: TGTGCCAGCAGCCAAGATCCCCTGGGCAGGTACAATGAGCAGTTCTTC

v_gene: TRBV5-1
d_gene: NA
j_gene: TRBJ1-1
abundance: once
CDR3aa: CASSLLSVSNTEAFF
CDR3nt: TGCGCCAGCAGCTTGTTGTCAGTCTCGAACACTGAAGCTTTCTTT

v_gene: TRBV15
d_gene: NA
j_gene: TRBJ1-1
abundance: NA
CDR3aa: CATSRNDIGTEAFF
CDR3nt: TGTGCCACCAGCAGAAACGACATCGGCACTGAAGCTTTCTTT

v_gene: TRBV11-2
d_gene: NA
j_gene: TRBJ1-1
abundance: NA
CDR3aa: CASSLDARIQNTEAFF
CDR3nt: TGTGCCAGCAGCTTAGATGCGCGGATTCAGAACACTGAAGCTTTCTTT

v_gene: TRBV10-3
d_gene: TRBD1
j_gene: TRBJ2-1
abundance: NA
CDR3aa: CAIRGTGNNEQFF
CDR3nt: TGTGCCATCAGAGGGACAGGGAACAATGAGCAGTTCTTC

v_gene: TRBV3-1/TRBV3-2
d_gene: TRBD2
j_gene: TRBJ2-3
abundance: NA
CDR3aa: CASSDPSGRADTQYF
CDR3nt: TGTGCCAGCAGCGATCCTAGCGGGAGGGCAGATACGCAGTATTTT

v_gene: TRBV30
d_gene: NA
j_gene: TRBJ1-2
abundance: NA
CDR3aa: CAWNERVADGYTF
CDR3nt: TGTGCCTGGAACGAGCGGGTTGCGGATGGCTACACCTTC

v_gene: TRBV4-3
d_gene: NA
j_gene: TRBJ1-2
abundance: NA
CDR3aa: CASSQQLGGATYGYTF
CDR3nt: TGCGCCAGCAGCCAACAGCTTGGGGGCGCGACCTATGGCTACACCTTC

v_gene: TRBV4-3
d_gene: TRBD1
j_gene: TRBJ1-2
abundance: NA
CDR3aa: CASSQDNRGQANYGYTF
CDR3nt: TGCGCCAGCAGCCAAGATAATAGAGGACAGGCGAACTATGGCTACACCTTC

v_gene: TRBV18
d_gene: NA
j_gene: TRBJ2-1
abundance: NA
CDR3aa: CASSLSDNEQFF
CDR3nt: TGTGCCAGCTCACTATCAGACAATGAGCAGTTCTTC

v_gene: TRBV12-3/TRBV12-4
d_gene: NA
j_gene: TRBJ2-2
abundance: NA
CDR3aa: CASSLDEVGELFF
CDR3nt: TGTGCCAGCAGTTTAGATGAGGTGGGGGAGCTGTTTTTT

v_gene: TRBV4-2
d_gene: NA
j_gene: TRBJ1-2
abundance: NA
CDR3aa: CASSQLLTDRDGYTF
CDR3nt: TGTGCCAGCAGCCAGCTACTCACCGACAGAGACGGCTACACCTTC

v_gene: TRBV3-1/TRBV3-2
d_gene: NA
j_gene: TRBJ2-7
abundance: NA
CDR3aa: CATGTPYEQYF
CDR3nt: TGTGCCACCGGGACTCCCTACGAGCAGTACTTC

v_gene: TRBV19
d_gene: TRBD1
j_gene: TRBJ1-4
abundance: NA
CDR3aa: CASSTGQGTNEKLFF
CDR3nt: TGTGCCAGTAGTACCGGACAGGGGACTAATGAAAAACTGTTTTTT

v_gene: TRBV4-1
d_gene: NA
j_gene: TRBJ2-7
abundance: NA
CDR3aa: CASSQAGYEQYF
CDR3nt: TGCGCCAGCAGCCAAGCAGGGTACGAGCAGTACTTC

v_gene: TRBV4-2
d_gene: NA
j_gene: TRBJ1-3
abundance: NA
CDR3aa: CASSPRGVYSGNTIYF
CDR3nt: TGTGCCAGCAGCCCCCGGGGAGTTTACTCTGGAAACACCATATATTTT

v_gene: TRBV5-1
d_gene: NA
j_gene: TRBJ1-1
abundance: NA
CDR3aa: CASSLSRGLNTEAFF
CDR3nt: TGCGCCAGCAGCTTGTCGCGAGGGTTGAACACTGAAGCTTTCTTT

v_gene: TRBV28
d_gene: NA
j_gene: TRBJ2-7
abundance: NA
CDR3aa: CASSTRTLRGEQYF
CDR3nt: TGTGCCAGCAGTACAAGGACACTTCGGGGGGAGCAGTACTTC

v_gene: TRBV7-9
d_gene: NA
j_gene: TRBJ2-3
abundance: once
CDR3aa: CASSFGADTQYF
CDR3nt: TGTGCCAGCAGCTTTGGAGCAGATACGCAGTATTTT

v_gene: TRBV6-1
d_gene: NA
j_gene: TRBJ1-2
abundance: NA
CDR3aa: CASSELQVTYGYTF
CDR3nt: TGTGCCAGCAGTGAGTTACAGGTTACGTATGGCTACACCTTC

v_gene: TRBV11-2
d_gene: TRBD2
j_gene: TRBJ2-3
abundance: NA
CDR3aa: CASSLGGAGGYTDTQYF
CDR3nt: TGTGCCAGCAGCCTGGGGGGAGCGGGGGGGTACACAGATACGCAGTATTTT

v_gene: TRBV28
d_gene: NA
j_gene: TRBJ2-1
abundance: NA
CDR3aa: CASRLVGYNEQFF
CDR3nt: TGTGCCAGCAGACTAGTGGGCTACAATGAGCAGTTCTTC

v_gene: TRBV28
d_gene: TRBD1
j_gene: TRBJ1-1
abundance: NA
CDR3aa: CALMKDRVGITEAFF
CDR3nt: TGTGCCCTTATGAAGGACAGGGTGGGTATCACTGAAGCTTTCTTT

v_gene: TRBV29-1
d_gene: NA
j_gene: TRBJ1-1
abundance: NA
CDR3aa: CSVEAQNTEAFF
CDR3nt: TGCAGCGTTGAAGCCCAGAACACTGAAGCTTTCTTT

v_gene: TRBV18
d_gene: TRBD2
j_gene: TRBJ2-3
abundance: once
CDR3aa: CASSPTPSGQSTDTQYF
CDR3nt: TGTGCCAGCTCACCTACTCCTAGCGGGCAAAGCACAGATACGCAGTATTTT

v_gene: TRBV9
d_gene: NA
j_gene: TRBJ1-2
abundance: NA
CDR3aa: CASSPEEGVGTNGYTF
CDR3nt: TGTGCCAGCAGCCCCGAGGAGGGTGTGGGAACAAATGGCTACACCTTC

v_gene: TRBV5-5
d_gene: NA
j_gene: TRBJ1-2
abundance: NA
CDR3aa: CASSLDTGFYTF
CDR3nt: TGTGCCAGCAGCTTGGATACAGGGTTTTACACCTTC

v_gene: TRBV27
d_gene: NA
j_gene: TRBJ2-3
abundance: NA
CDR3aa: CASSSPYQGLDTQYF
CDR3nt: TGTGCCAGCAGCAGCCCGTATCAGGGATTAGATACGCAGTATTTT

v_gene: TRBV2
d_gene: TRBD1
j_gene: TRBJ1-4
abundance: NA
CDR3aa: CASSEEDRVNEKLFF
CDR3nt: TGTGCCAGCAGTGAAGAGGACAGGGTTAATGAAAAACTGTTTTTT

v_gene: TRBV9
d_gene: NA
j_gene: TRBJ1-2
abundance: NA
CDR3aa: CASSVVSGMEGYTF
CDR3nt: TGTGCCAGCAGCGTAGTTTCAGGGATGGAGGGCTACACCTTC

v_gene: TRBV28
d_gene: NA
j_gene: TRBJ2-3
abundance: NA
CDR3aa: CASRVRGYSPYF
CDR3nt: TGTGCCTCCCGGGTTAGGGGGTATTCTCCGTATTTT

v_gene: TRBV7-9
d_gene: NA
j_gene: TRBJ1-4
abundance: NA
CDR3aa: CASSRGVGYEKLFF
CDR3nt: TGTGCCAGCAGCCGCGGGGTGGGCTACGAAAAACTGTTTTTT

v_gene: TRBV18
d_gene: NA
j_gene: TRBJ1-1
abundance: NA
CDR3aa: CASSPQGLAFF
CDR3nt: TGTGCCAGCTCACCACAGGGGTTGGCTTTCTTT

v_gene: TRBV18
d_gene: NA
j_gene: TRBJ1-1
abundance: NA
CDR3aa: CASSPRGSDTEAFF
CDR3nt: TGTGCCAGCTCACCTCGGGGATCGGACACTGAAGCTTTCTTT

v_gene: TRBV6-5
d_gene: TRBD1
j_gene: TRBJ1-5
abundance: NA
CDR3aa: CASNSGGGNQPQHF
CDR3nt: TGTGCCAGCAATTCAGGGGGCGGCAATCAGCCCCAGCATTTT

v_gene: TRBV7-6
d_gene: TRBD2
j_gene: TRBJ2-1
abundance: NA
CDR3aa: CASSLGLASNEQFF
CDR3nt: TGTGCCAGCAGCTTGGGACTAGCGAGCAATGAGCAGTTCTTC